This entry features one T cell receptor beta chain sequence. It has no known antigen specificity. One junction end disagrees with the germline gene, perhaps due to a read error. As encoded in the germline V gene (reference sequence), CDR1 is SSHAT while CDR2 is FNYEAQ. Spanning cysteine to phenylalanine, the CDR3 consists of 15 amino acids. The only DNA kept is the CDR3, 45 bases in frame from the first base. Participants in the prospective study were aged about 18 to 89 years, lived in 20 to 25 United States geographic areas, and enrolled through a virtual design. In the prospective study, participants were assigned to cohorts based on the clinical history participants reported in a screening survey and a study questionnaire. Exposed participants were defined as having been in contact with someone with a PCR-confirmed or clinician-diagnosed COVID-19 case within 2 weeks of study entry. Mobile phlebotomists in the prospective study collected whole blood, serum and a nasopharyngeal or oropharyngeal swab from every participant. Over an approximately 2-month period, participants in the prospective study had the option of providing additional blood draws and questionnaires. Blood samples from the prospective study were shipped frozen or at room temperature prior to DNA extraction.

The data were obtained in a study of blood T cell repertoires in COVID-19 (dated by TCRdb to 2019 to 2021). In the study overall: Samples from collaborators originated in the United States, Italy and Spain and spanned both the acute and convalescent phases of COVID-19. The prospective study material was composed of cDNA or gDNA derived from T cells, B-cell-depleted T cells, or PBMCs. The samples were drawn from two sources: the first 160 participants of the ongoing ImmuneRACE study, and 1,000 to 1,500 subjects contributed by 6 global collaborators. Nearly every sample came with metadata listing a de-identified subject ID, COVID-19 status, age in years and sex. The repertoires were released in a freely available public database intended as a resource for research on the immune response to SARS-CoV-2. Where HLA class I and class II types were available, the types were taken from metadata supplied by the sample provider, not from assay-based typing. Subjects who had been exposed to COVID-19, were actively infected with it, or had recovered from it provided the deeply sampled blood TCRbeta repertoires that made up the dataset. What the research found in general, with its limitations: Clinical and demographic metadata were provided uncurated, with the amount varying by source and participant.

TCRbeta CDR3 regions were amplified from genomic DNA by means of the immunoSEQ Assay, a bias-controlled multiplex PCR. As for how the authors treated the data: The number of nucleated cells in each sample was estimated by amplification of reference gene primers within the assay. Sequence reads were collapsed and filtered to measure the absolute abundance of every unique TCRbeta CDR3 rearrangement. For each sample, productive Simpson clonality was calculated as the square root of Simpson's diversity index across productive rearrangements. The clones in this table, taken by TCRdb from immuneACCESS, are in-frame only. Not every clone is retained; where verified, under half of the shortfall comes from an unresolved V gene, and the cause of the rest is unknown. That table furnishes V, J and clone size, whereas the DNA furnished D and trimming. The sample table shows fewer than 350,000 clones, and 85% are seen once. The top ten constitute 1.9% of the sample.

Sequenced sample: PBMCs or T cells enriched from blood (not recorded which). The rearranged chain carries TRBV7-7 and TRBJ2-1; TRBD2 matches 10 bases in the middle. This sequence was found in a woman aged 30 to 39 who had been exposed to COVID-19. The CDR3 corresponds to CASSLGTSGDNEQFF. DNA sequence: TGTGCTAGCAGCTTAGGAACTAGCGGGGACAATGAGCAGTTCTTC.